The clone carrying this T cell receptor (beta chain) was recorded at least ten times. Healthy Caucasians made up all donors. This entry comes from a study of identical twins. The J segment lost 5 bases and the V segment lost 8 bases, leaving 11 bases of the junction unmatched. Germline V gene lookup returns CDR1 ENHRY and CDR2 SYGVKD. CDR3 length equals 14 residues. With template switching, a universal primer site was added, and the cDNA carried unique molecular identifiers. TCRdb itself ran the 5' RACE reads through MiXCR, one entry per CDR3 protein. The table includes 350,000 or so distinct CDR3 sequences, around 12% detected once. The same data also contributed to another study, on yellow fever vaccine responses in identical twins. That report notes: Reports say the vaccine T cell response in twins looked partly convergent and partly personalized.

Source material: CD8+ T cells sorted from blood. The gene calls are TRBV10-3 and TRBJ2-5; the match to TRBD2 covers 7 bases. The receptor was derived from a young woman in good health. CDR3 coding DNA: TGTGCCATCGCCCGGGCGGGAGCGGAGGAGACCCAGTACTTC. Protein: CAIARAGAEETQYF.